This TCR beta chain emerged from a study of OX40 agonist ivuxolimab in advanced cancers. Study-level information: Participants could have had prior anti-PD-1, anti-PD-L1 or anti-CTLA-4 therapy, and about 37% had some. Among those treated, three patients had partial responses, one with hepatocellular carcinoma and two with cutaneous melanoma.

The CDR3 consists of 12 residues. Trimming shortened V by 4 bases and J by 7 bases, and 10 bases separated the two germline ends. The germline V gene encodes CDR1 MNHNS and CDR2 SASEGT. Measured with immunoSEQ multiplex PCR; TCRdb has only the in-frame clones, and not every one. The top ten clones hold 10% to 15% of a sample with under 40,000 clones, 78% of them seen once. Blood samples were obtained at baseline, cycle 4 day 1, and cycle 7 day 1. Source: CD4+ or CD8+ T cells sorted from blood, taken in a trial of the OX40 agonist ivuxolimab. The sequence came from an adult with an advanced solid tumor such as melanoma, head and neck, liver or kidney cancer. The chain combines TRBV6-1 with TRBJ1-2; D might be TRBD1 (5 bases). Here the CDR3 reads CASSVQGGGYTF. The CDR3 DNA sequence: TGTGCCAGCAGTGTTCAGGGTGGTGGCTACACCTTC.